The 19 T cell receptor beta chains presented below share a single source sample, sequenced in a study of response to subunit inactivated influenza vaccine. TCRdb re-derived calls from the RT-PCR reads in MiXCR, one entry per CDR3 protein. The sample carries 590,000 or so distinct CDR3 sequences, approximately 14% recorded once. Sample: PBMCs from blood, taken less than 15 days before vaccination. The source is a man in his fifties who received an inactivated influenza vaccine.

The V gene is TRBV28, the J gene TRBJ2-4, with D maybe TRBD1 (6 bases). CDR1 MDHEN and CDR2 SYDVKM come from the germline V gene. The V end lost 2 bases, the J end lost 14 bases, and 16 bases lay between the germline ends. The CDR3 is made up of 13 amino acids. The CDR3 region is CASSLTYDRLKYF. The CDR3 DNA reads as TGTGCCAGCAGTTTAACCTACGACAGGCTCAAGTACTTC.

This clonotype has a handful of counts. The chain uses TRBV4-3 and TRBJ2-3; the match to TRBD2 covers 9 bases. This CDR3 is built from 19 residues. J was trimmed by 1 base and V by 0 bases; bases with no gene match: 11. Germline-derived CDR1 and CDR2 are LGHNA and YSLEER. The CDR3 spells CASSQERGSSGTGTDTQYF. The DNA for the CDR3 is TGCGCCAGCAGCCAAGAAAGGGGGTCTAGCGGGACAGGCACAGATACGCAGTATTTT.

This clonotype has more than one count but fewer than ten. The chain links TRBV29-1 to TRBJ2-3; 13 positions match TRBD2. Germline lookup yields CDR1 SQVTM and CDR2 ANQGSEA. V dropped 1 base and J dropped 2; count of bases not matched to a gene: 6. The length of the CDR3 is 17 residues. This chain's CDR3 is CSVEVGTSGAVTDTQYF. CDR3 sequence (DNA): TGCAGCGTTGAAGTTGGGACTAGCGGGGCCGTCACAGATACGCAGTATTTT.

This sequence joins TRBV20-1 and TRBJ2-1; the D gene is possibly TRBD2 (7 bases). The CDR3 is 16 amino acids. Germline CDR1 and CDR2: DFQATT and SNEGSKA (reference sequence). The V end was cut by 3 bases, the J end by 6 bases, with 21 bases between. The CDR3 nucleotides read TGCAGTGCTAGGTACCTGGGGGGGCCCCAAGGCAATGAGCAGTTCTTC. This translates into CSARYLGGPQGNEQFF.

The chain recombines TRBV7-2 with TRBJ2-3; TRBD2 is a possible D gene (6 bases). The CDR3 sequence is 16 residues long. Germline CDR1 and CDR2: SGHTA and FQGNSA. V was trimmed by 1 base and J by 4 bases, leaving 15 bases between them. CDR3 nucleotides: TGTGCCAGCAGCTTAGACTTAAGCCGCGGGGCAGATACGCAGTATTTT. Encoded protein: CASSLDLSRGADTQYF.

There are a few counts of this clonotype. This chain links TRBV12-3 or TRBV12-4 with TRBJ2-2; no clear D. The CDR3 loop spans 13 amino acids. Trimming took 3 bases from V and 9 from J, leaving 11 bases between them. CDR3 sequence (DNA): TGTGCCAGCAGTTTTGCCGGGCCCCGGGAGCTGTTTTTT. Amino acids: CASSFAGPRELFF.

The chain has TRBV20-1 and TRBJ1-6; 8 bases align to TRBD1. This CDR3 contains 15 residues. CDR1 is DFQATT, CDR2 SNEGSKA, per germline (reference sequence). J gave up 1 base and V 4 bases, and 3 bases lay outside the gene matches. In DNA, the CDR3 is TGCAGTGCTACAACAGGGGGGTCCTATAATTCACCCCTCCACTTT. It specifies CSATTGGSYNSPLHF.

The chain recombines TRBV28 with TRBJ2-1; D is perhaps TRBD1 or TRBD2 (6 bases each). Trimming removed 3 bases from V and 10 bases from J, with 13 bases in between. This CDR3 spans 13 amino acids. CDR1 is MDHEN and CDR2 is SYDVKM in the germline V gene. As DNA, the CDR3 is TGTGCCAGCAGTTTGCCCGGGGGCGGCGAGCAGTTCTTC. It encodes CASSLPGGGEQFF.

This clonotype was picked up a small number of times. J is TRBJ2-3 and V is TRBV12-3 or TRBV12-4; D may match TRBD1 or TRBD2 (6 bases each). V was trimmed by 3 bases and J by 0 bases, leaving 16 bases between them. The CDR3 sequence is 17 residues long. CDR3 residues: CASSFGKGGTSTDTQYF. The CDR3 DNA follows: TGTGCCAGCAGTTTTGGAAAGGGGGGAACTAGCACAGATACGCAGTATTTT.

The chain combines TRBV7-2 with TRBJ2-5, with 8 bases lining up with TRBD1. This CDR3 contains 15 residues. The germline V gene encodes CDR1 SGHTA and CDR2 FQGNSA. J lost 4 bases, V lost 1 base, and 5 bases had no gene match. CDR3 in amino acids: CASSLGGTGGETQYF. CDR3 coding DNA: TGTGCCAGCAGCTTAGGAGGGACAGGAGGAGAGACCCAGTACTTC.

This clonotype has more than one count but fewer than ten. A much larger clone lies a single base off, so this may be a read error. The V gene is TRBV20-1, the J gene TRBJ2-1; D perhaps matches TRBD2 (6 bases). The V gene lost 3 bases and the J gene lost 1 base, with 7 bases spanning the gap. Looked up from germline, CDR1 is DFQATT and CDR2 is SNEGSKA (reference sequence). This CDR3 has 13 residues. The CDR3 sequence: CSASGGSYNEQFF. CDR3 in DNA: TGCAGTGCTAGCGGGGGTTCCTACAATGAGCAGTTCTTC.

This clonotype was recorded at least ten times. V gene TRBV12-3 or TRBV12-4 combines with J gene TRBJ2-1; the match to TRBD2 covers 8 bases. The CDR3 is made up of 15 amino acids. V lost 6 bases, J lost 7 bases, and 11 bases stayed unmatched. The CDR3 nucleotides are TGTGCCAGCAGCCGTACTGGCGGGGGGCAGAATGAGCAGTTCTTC. This gives the protein CASSRTGGGQNEQFF.

This clonotype was seen more than once but under ten times. The chain has TRBV5-1 and TRBJ2-1; the match to TRBD2 covers 11 bases. V trimming: 5 bases; J trimming: 8 bases; junction bases outside the gene matches: 6. Looked up from germline, CDR1 is SGHRS and CDR2 is YFSETQ. The CDR3 totals 14 residues. The CDR3: CASSLAGGRDEQFF. The DNA of the CDR3 is TGCGCCAGCAGTCTAGCGGGGGGCCGGGATGAGCAGTTCTTC.

This rearrangement joins TRBV5-1 to TRBJ2-3; 9 bases are a match to TRBD1. CDR1 SGHRS and CDR2 YFSETQ come from the germline V gene. The CDR3 consists of 14 residues. With V trimmed by 4 bases and J by 4 bases, 4 bases remained unmatched. CDR3 region: CASSQDRGPDTQYF. CDR3 coding DNA: TGCGCCAGCAGCCAGGACAGGGGCCCAGATACGCAGTATTTT.

The genes are TRBV15 and TRBJ2-7; D call uncertain. Looked up from germline, CDR1 is LNHNV and CDR2 is YYDKDF (reference sequence). The CDR3 totals 14 residues. Trimming took 4 bases from V and 1 from J, leaving 11 bases between them. CDR3 nucleotide sequence: TGTGCCACCAGCATGTCAGGTTCGTCCTACGAGCAGTACTTC. Residues: CATSMSGSSYEQYF. The full variable domain, rest sourced from reference TRBV15 and TRBJ2-7, is DAMVIQNPRYQVTQFGKPVTLSCSQTLNHNVMYWYQQKSSQAPKLLFHYYDKDFNNEADTPDNFQSRRPNTSFCFLDIRSPGLGDTAMYLCATSMSGSSYEQYFGPGTRLTVT.

This clonotype was seen a handful of times. The J gene is TRBJ2-1, the V gene TRBV5-1, with a weak D call TRBD2 (6 bases). The CDR3 is made up of 15 amino acids. Germline values: CDR1 SGHRS, CDR2 YFSETQ. Trimming left V 2 bases short and J 0 bases short, with 9 bases between. Here the CDR3 reads CASSFLAISYNEQFF. DNA for the CDR3: TGCGCCAGCAGCTTTCTAGCGATCTCCTACAATGAGCAGTTCTTC.

This clonotype showed up many times. The V gene is TRBV7-9, the J gene TRBJ2-1, with D perhaps matching TRBD2 (5 bases). Trimming stripped 0 bases from V and 15 bases from J, with 12 bases between. Germline CDR1 is SEHNR and CDR2 is FQNEAQ (reference sequence). This CDR3 is built from 12 residues. The CDR3 reads CASSLAASWRFF. The DNA of the CDR3 is TGTGCCAGCAGCTTAGCGGCTAGCTGGAGGTTCTTC.

There are a few counts of this clonotype. This chain connects TRBV6-1 to TRBJ2-3; tentatively, D is TRBD2 (5 bases). The CDR3 contains 13 residues. Germline loops: CDR1 MNHNS, CDR2 SASEGT. V gave up 6 bases and J gave up 6 bases, with 13 bases separating them. CDR3 residues: CASSERLADTQYF. The DNA of the CDR3 is TGTGCCAGCAGCGAACGATTAGCGGATACGCAGTATTTT.

This chain uses TRBV12-3 or TRBV12-4 with TRBJ1-5; D is ambiguous. The CDR3 runs to 15 residues. V was trimmed by 2 bases and J by 2 bases, leaving 10 bases between them. The CDR3 sequence is CASSLNTVGNQPQHF. The CDR3, as DNA: TGTGCCAGCAGTTTAAACACGGTAGGCAATCAGCCCCAGCATTTT.